This T cell receptor beta chain originates from a study of OX40 agonist ivuxolimab in advanced cancers. Comments on this clone: Its antigen is undetermined.

Only in-frame clones appear in the TCRdb table, and some are missing; sequencing was by immunoSEQ multiplex PCR. The sample contains about 45,000 clones, 84% of which appear only once. V shed 0 bases and J 4 bases; nucleotides not matched to a gene: 6. Germline V gene sequence: CDR1 SGHDT, CDR2 YYEEEE. This CDR3 has 16 amino acids. Study-level results: On average, CD8+ T cells showed a greater number of expanded clones than CD4+.

This clonotype was obtained from an adult with an advanced solid tumor such as melanoma, head and neck, liver or kidney cancer. The chain couples TRBV5-6 to TRBJ1-3, with 8 bases identical to TRBD1. Sequencing was performed on CD4+ or CD8+ T cells sorted from blood, taken in a trial of the OX40 agonist ivuxolimab. In DNA, the CDR3 is TGTGCCAGCAGCTTGGGTGGACAGGGAGCCGGAAACACCATATATTTT. Residues: CASSLGGQGAGNTIYF.